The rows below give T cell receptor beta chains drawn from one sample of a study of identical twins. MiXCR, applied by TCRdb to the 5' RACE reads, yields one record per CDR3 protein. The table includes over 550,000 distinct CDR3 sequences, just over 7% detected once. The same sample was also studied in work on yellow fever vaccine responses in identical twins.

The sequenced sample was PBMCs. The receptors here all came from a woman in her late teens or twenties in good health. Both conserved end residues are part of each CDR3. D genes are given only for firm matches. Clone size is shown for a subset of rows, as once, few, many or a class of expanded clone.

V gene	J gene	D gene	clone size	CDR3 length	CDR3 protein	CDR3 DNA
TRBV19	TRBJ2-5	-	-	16	CASSIQGALAGETQYF	TGTGCCAGTAGTATACAGGGGGCTCTAGCGGGAGAGACCCAGTACTTC
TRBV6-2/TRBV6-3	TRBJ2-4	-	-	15	CASSYGLLAKNIQYF	TGTGCCAGCAGTTATGGATTACTAGCCAAAAACATTCAGTACTTC
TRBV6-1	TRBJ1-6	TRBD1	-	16	CASRSHGTGAGSPLHF	TGTGCCAGCAGGTCCCACGGGACAGGGGCTGGGTCACCCCTCCACTTT
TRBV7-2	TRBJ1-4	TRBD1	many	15	CASSGRTGVWEKLFF	TGTGCCAGCAGCGGCCGGACAGGGGTGTGGGAAAAACTGTTTTTT
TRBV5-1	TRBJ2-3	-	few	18	CASSSPIGRYSSTDTQYF	TGCGCCAGCAGCTCCCCCATTGGTCGGTATTCTAGCACAGATACGCAGTATTTT
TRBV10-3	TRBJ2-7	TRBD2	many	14	CAIRSSGPSYEQYF	TGTGCCATCAGGTCTAGCGGGCCCTCCTACGAGCAGTACTTC
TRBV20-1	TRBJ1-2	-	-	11	CSARMGFGYTF	TGCAGTGCCCGGATGGGTTTTGGCTACACCTTC
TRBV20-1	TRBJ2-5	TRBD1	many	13	CSGDRGQRETQYF	TGCAGTGGTGACAGGGGGCAACGGGAGACCCAGTACTTC
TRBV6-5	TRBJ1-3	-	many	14	CASSYSPRENTIYF	TGTGCCAGCAGTTACTCTCCCAGGGAAAACACCATATATTTT
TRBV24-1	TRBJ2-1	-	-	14	CATSTRWSYNEQFF	TGTGCCACCAGTACGAGGTGGTCATACAATGAGCAGTTCTTC
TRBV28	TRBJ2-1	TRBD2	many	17	CASSLNQRGLAYNEQFF	TGTGCCAGCAGTTTGAATCAGAGGGGACTAGCCTACAATGAGCAGTTCTTC
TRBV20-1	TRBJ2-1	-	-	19	CSARYRQGDWLPSYNEQFF	TGCAGTGCTAGATACCGGCAGGGTGATTGGTTGCCCTCCTACAATGAGCAGTTCTTC
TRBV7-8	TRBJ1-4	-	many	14	CASSSKETNEKLFF	TGTGCCAGCAGCTCGAAGGAGACTAATGAAAAACTGTTTTTT